These T cell receptor beta chains were read from a single sample in a study of CD8 T cells in ankylosing spondylitis. TCRdb redid the calling of the 5' RACE reads with MiXCR, one entry per CDR3 protein. Altogether hundreds of thousands of distinct CDR3 sequences are present, around 8% being singletons, with the ten largest covering approximately 5%. The sample comprised blood, either unsorted or a sorted T cell fraction (not recorded which). These receptors were collected from a female donor with ankylosing spondylitis or in good health (not recorded which). The CDR3 runs from the conserved cysteine through the conserved F or W. D genes are given only for firm matches. Size tells how often a clone was seen (once, few, many) or the class of an expanded clone, and some rows leave it out.

d_call: -; clone_size: many; cdr3_length: 13; v_call: TRBV12-5; j_call: TRBJ2-5; cdr3_nt: TGTGCTAGTGGTTTGTACTTCAAAGAGACCCAGTACTTC; cdr3_aa: CASGLYFKETQYF
d_call: -; clone_size: -; cdr3_length: 19; v_call: TRBV10-3; j_call: TRBJ2-5; cdr3_nt: TGTGCCATCGGTCAAATGGCGGGAGAGGGGGAGATTTACCAAGAGACCCAGTACTTC; cdr3_aa: CAIGQMAGEGEIYQETQYF
d_call: -; clone_size: few; cdr3_length: 12; v_call: TRBV7-9; j_call: TRBJ1-1; cdr3_nt: TGTGCCAGCAGCTTAGGGGGAAGGAAAGCTTTCTTT; cdr3_aa: CASSLGGRKAFF
d_call: -; clone_size: many; cdr3_length: 14; v_call: TRBV10-1; j_call: TRBJ2-7; cdr3_nt: TGCGCCAGTAGTATCGCGGGCCAAACCTACGAGCAGTACTTC; cdr3_aa: CASSIAGQTYEQYF
d_call: TRBD2; clone_size: few; cdr3_length: 16; v_call: TRBV7-2; j_call: TRBJ2-5; cdr3_nt: TGTGCCAGCAGCTTAGAACTAGCGGGAGGTGGAGAGACCCAGTACTTC; cdr3_aa: CASSLELAGGGETQYF
d_call: -; clone_size: many; cdr3_length: 16; v_call: TRBV28; j_call: TRBJ1-2; cdr3_nt: TGTGCCAGCAGTTTCCCTACCCGGTGGGGTAACTATGGCTACACCTTC; cdr3_aa: CASSFPTRWGNYGYTF
d_call: TRBD1; clone_size: many; cdr3_length: 16; v_call: TRBV12-3/TRBV12-4; j_call: TRBJ1-5; cdr3_nt: TGTGCCAGCAGTTTTAGTGGGACAGGGGACAATCAGCCCCAGCATTTT; cdr3_aa: CASSFSGTGDNQPQHF
d_call: TRBD2; clone_size: many; cdr3_length: 16; v_call: TRBV20-1; j_call: TRBJ2-1; cdr3_nt: TGCAGTGCTAGGGGGGGGATGGCCTCTGGGTTCAATGAGCAGTTCTTC; cdr3_aa: CSARGGMASGFNEQFF
d_call: TRBD1; clone_size: few; cdr3_length: 14; v_call: TRBV11-2; j_call: TRBJ2-3; cdr3_nt: TGTGCCAGCAGCACCGACAGGGGAGCAGATACGCAGTATTTT; cdr3_aa: CASSTDRGADTQYF
d_call: TRBD2; clone_size: many; cdr3_length: 21; v_call: TRBV11-1; j_call: TRBJ2-1; cdr3_nt: TGTGCCAGCAGCTTAGCCAAAGACGGGACTAGCGGGAGGCCGGTTGGCAATGAGCAGTTCTTC; cdr3_aa: CASSLAKDGTSGRPVGNEQFF
d_call: -; clone_size: many; cdr3_length: 14; v_call: TRBV7-2; j_call: TRBJ2-3; cdr3_nt: TGTGCCAGCGCCCTGCAGGGGAGGACAGATACGCAGTATTTT; cdr3_aa: CASALQGRTDTQYF
d_call: -; clone_size: many; cdr3_length: 12; v_call: TRBV28; j_call: TRBJ2-3; cdr3_nt: TGTGCCAGCAGCTTAGGGGAAGATACGCAGTATTTT; cdr3_aa: CASSLGEDTQYF
d_call: TRBD1; clone_size: many; cdr3_length: 13; v_call: TRBV29-1; j_call: TRBJ2-2; cdr3_nt: TGCAGCGTTGGGACAGGGAACACCGGGGAGCTGTTTTTT; cdr3_aa: CSVGTGNTGELFF
d_call: -; clone_size: few; cdr3_length: 15; v_call: TRBV24-1; j_call: TRBJ2-5; cdr3_nt: TGTGCCACCAGTGACCCAGGAGAGGGAGGAGAGACCCAGTACTTC; cdr3_aa: CATSDPGEGGETQYF
d_call: TRBD1; clone_size: many; cdr3_length: 15; v_call: TRBV5-1; j_call: TRBJ2-1; cdr3_nt: TGCGCCAGCAGCAGGGACAGGGGGTCCTACAATGAGCAGTTCTTC; cdr3_aa: CASSRDRGSYNEQFF
d_call: -; clone_size: many; cdr3_length: 14; v_call: TRBV12-3/TRBV12-4; j_call: TRBJ2-3; cdr3_nt: TGTGCCAGCTTGAGGCGTCCTAGCACAGATACGCAGTATTTT; cdr3_aa: CASLRRPSTDTQYF
d_call: TRBD2; clone_size: -; cdr3_length: 15; v_call: TRBV19; j_call: TRBJ2-7; cdr3_nt: TGTGCCAGTAGTTCCATGGGACTAGCGGGGGACGAGCAGTACTTC; cdr3_aa: CASSSMGLAGDEQYF
d_call: -; clone_size: few; cdr3_length: 13; v_call: TRBV4-1; j_call: TRBJ1-5; cdr3_nt: TGCGCCAGCAGCCAAGGAATGTGGCAGCCCCAGCATTTT; cdr3_aa: CASSQGMWQPQHF
d_call: TRBD1; clone_size: many; cdr3_length: 13; v_call: TRBV20-1; j_call: TRBJ2-5; cdr3_nt: TGCAGTGGAACAGGGGGCGGAAAGGAGACCCAGTACTTC; cdr3_aa: CSGTGGGKETQYF
d_call: -; clone_size: many; cdr3_length: 13; v_call: TRBV5-1; j_call: TRBJ2-5; cdr3_nt: TGCGCCAGCAGCTCAAACAGCGGAGGGACCCAGTACTTC; cdr3_aa: CASSSNSGGTQYF
d_call: -; clone_size: many; cdr3_length: 15; v_call: TRBV10-3; j_call: TRBJ2-1; cdr3_nt: TGTGCCATCAGTGCCGACTCGGGCTCTCTTTCGGAGCAGTTCTTC; cdr3_aa: CAISADSGSLSEQFF
d_call: TRBD1; clone_size: many; cdr3_length: 15; v_call: TRBV7-7; j_call: TRBJ2-1; cdr3_nt: TGTGCCAGCAGCCCCGACAGGGGGGTCCACAATGAGCAGTTCTTC; cdr3_aa: CASSPDRGVHNEQFF